The rows below give T cell receptor beta chains drawn from one sample of a study of blood T cells in healthy people across ages. Via MiXCR, TCRdb re-called the 5' RACE reads, giving one row per CDR3 protein. Of some 1 million distinct CDR3 sequences in the sample, more than 40% are singletons; the top ten hold approximately 17%. Sample: blood. The source is a woman in her sixties in good health. CDR3s include the opening cysteine and the closing phenylalanine or tryptophan. Each record gives: CDR3 protein, D gene, V gene. A D gene is named only where the DNA matches it firmly.

CASSPRTSPRWGEQFF TRBD2 TRBV12-3/TRBV12-4
CSAIGTSGRAIETQYF TRBD2 TRBV20-1
CSAKVGSDSNQPQHF . TRBV29-1
CSVATTLAGTEAFF . TRBV29-1
CASRPPGKGSYNEQFF . TRBV4-1
CASSLVQGEQFF TRBD1 TRBV5-1
CASSNGRRQETQYF . TRBV21-1
CASSGLLAGVSAGEQYF TRBD2 TRBV6-1
CASSLATTTQTYEQYF . TRBV7-2
CATSRHSGGGGNEQFF . TRBV15
CASSWDLAKNIQYF . TRBV6-6
CASSTTVSYGYTF . TRBV6-2/TRBV6-3
CASSVNRGLPYEQYF TRBD1 TRBV11-2
CSARERVGSYNEQFF . TRBV20-1
CASSAGRAIGANVLTF . TRBV2
CASSQVGTGLSYNEQYF . TRBV14
CASSEPTGENTEAFF TRBD1 TRBV13
CASSLSHRDEQYF . TRBV7-9
CSVELRDGYTF . TRBV29-1
CASRTGSPEAFF . TRBV12-3/TRBV12-4
CASSTIGTGDNEQFF TRBD1 TRBV9
CASSPYSGGGYNEQFF TRBD2 TRBV3-1
CSARDLLATFTDTQYF . TRBV20-1
CSAIRDRGLSQPQHF TRBD1 TRBV20-1
CASGTLGTEAFF . TRBV4-2
CSAAKRTSIIEQFF TRBD2 TRBV20-1
CASSRGSDEQYF . TRBV12-3/TRBV12-4
CATSDAGGPQETQYF . TRBV24-1
CASSGQGGSYGYTF TRBD1 TRBV7-2
CASSWTVFCAGFTDTQYF . TRBV5-7
CASSHPRGTSGPHEQFF TRBD2 TRBV4-1
CARDQPQHF . TRBV25-1
CASSLSGGEYSNQPQHF TRBD1 TRBV18
CASSEDTVEGLAGYEQYF TRBD2 TRBV6-1
CSVDSDVTYEQYF . TRBV29-1
CASRGGTTSSNEQFF . TRBV6-1
CASSHRLAIPTSTDTQYF TRBD2 TRBV3-1
CAGTLGGPRDTQYF . TRBV12-5
CASSEGSQTGVNTGELFF TRBD1 TRBV2
CASSLTRQGDYEQYF TRBD1 TRBV7-6
CASKEVGYGYTF . TRBV7-9
CASSNRVETQYF . TRBV11-2
CASSRQGTVPNYGYTF TRBD1 TRBV9